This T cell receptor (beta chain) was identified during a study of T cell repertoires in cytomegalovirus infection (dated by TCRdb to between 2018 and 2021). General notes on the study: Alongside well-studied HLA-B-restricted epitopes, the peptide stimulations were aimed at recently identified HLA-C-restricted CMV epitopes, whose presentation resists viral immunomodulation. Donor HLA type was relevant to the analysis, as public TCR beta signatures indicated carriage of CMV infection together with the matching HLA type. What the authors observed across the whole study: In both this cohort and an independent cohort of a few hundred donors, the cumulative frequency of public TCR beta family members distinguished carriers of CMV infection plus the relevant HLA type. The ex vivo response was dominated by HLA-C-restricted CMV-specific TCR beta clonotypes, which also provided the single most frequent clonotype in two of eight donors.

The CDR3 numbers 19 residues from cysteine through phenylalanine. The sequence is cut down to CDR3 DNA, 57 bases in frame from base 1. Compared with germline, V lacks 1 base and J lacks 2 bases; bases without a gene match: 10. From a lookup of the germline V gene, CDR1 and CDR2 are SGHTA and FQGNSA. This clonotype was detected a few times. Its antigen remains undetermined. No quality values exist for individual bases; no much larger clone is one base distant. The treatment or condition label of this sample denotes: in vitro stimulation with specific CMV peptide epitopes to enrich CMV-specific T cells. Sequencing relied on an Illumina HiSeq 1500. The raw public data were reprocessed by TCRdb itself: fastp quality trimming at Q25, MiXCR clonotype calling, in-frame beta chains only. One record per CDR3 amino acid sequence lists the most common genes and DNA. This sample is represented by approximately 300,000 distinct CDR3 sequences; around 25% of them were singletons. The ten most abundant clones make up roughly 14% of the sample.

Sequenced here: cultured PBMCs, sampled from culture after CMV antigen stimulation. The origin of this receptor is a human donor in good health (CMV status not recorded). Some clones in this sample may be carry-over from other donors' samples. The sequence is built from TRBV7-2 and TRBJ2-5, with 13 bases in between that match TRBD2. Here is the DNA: TGTGCCAGCAGCTTAGTCCCCAGACTAGCGGGAGGACAACAAGAGACCCAGTACTTC. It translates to CASSLVPRLAGGQQETQYF.